What follows describes a single T cell receptor beta chain. Generated by immunoSEQ multiplex PCR, the TCRdb table keeps only in-frame clones and is missing some. The sample lists roughly 2,600 clones; approximately 24% were seen once. This record comes from a study of T cells in localized non-small cell lung cancer. Sample: lung tumor tissue, taken before any cancer treatment. The sequence derives from a male donor at least 60 years old with stage II lung adenocarcinoma.

The CDR3: CASSQGQMNYGYTF. For the CDR3, the DNA is TGCGCCAGCAGCCAAGGTCAGATGAACTATGGCTACACCTTC. The chain employs TRBV4-1 and TRBJ1-2, with D hard to call. This CDR3 is built from 14 residues. V lost 1 base, J lost 2 bases, and 8 bases lay in between. Germline V gives CDR1 MGHRA, CDR2 YSYEKL.